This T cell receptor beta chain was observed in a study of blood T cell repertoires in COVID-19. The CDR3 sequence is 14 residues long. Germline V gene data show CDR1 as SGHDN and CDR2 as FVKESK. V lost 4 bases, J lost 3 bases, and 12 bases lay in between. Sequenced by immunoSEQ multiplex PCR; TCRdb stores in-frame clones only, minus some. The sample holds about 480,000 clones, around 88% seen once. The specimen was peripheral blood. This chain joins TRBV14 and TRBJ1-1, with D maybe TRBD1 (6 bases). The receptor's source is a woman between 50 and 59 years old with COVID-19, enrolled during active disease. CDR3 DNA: TGTGCCAGCAGCCGAAACGCAGGGGACACTGAAGCTTTCTTT. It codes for CASSRNAGDTEAFF.